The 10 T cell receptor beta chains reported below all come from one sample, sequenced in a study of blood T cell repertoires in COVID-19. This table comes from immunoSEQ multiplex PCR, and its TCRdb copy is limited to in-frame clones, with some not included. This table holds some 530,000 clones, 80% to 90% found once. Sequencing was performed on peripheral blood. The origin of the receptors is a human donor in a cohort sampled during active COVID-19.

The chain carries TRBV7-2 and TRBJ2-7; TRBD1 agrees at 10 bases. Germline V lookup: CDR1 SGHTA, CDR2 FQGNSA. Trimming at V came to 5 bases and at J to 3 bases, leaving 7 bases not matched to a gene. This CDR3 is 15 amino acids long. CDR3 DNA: TGTGCCAGCAGCCCGGCCGGGACAGGGGACTACGAGCAGTACTTC. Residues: CASSPAGTGDYEQYF. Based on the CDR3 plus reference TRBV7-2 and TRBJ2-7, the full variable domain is GAGVSQSPSNKVTEKGKDVELRCDPISGHTALYWYRQSLGQGLEFLIYFQGNSAPDKSGLPSDRFSAERTGGSVSTLTIQRTQQEDSAVYLCASSPAGTGDYEQYFGPGTRLTVT.

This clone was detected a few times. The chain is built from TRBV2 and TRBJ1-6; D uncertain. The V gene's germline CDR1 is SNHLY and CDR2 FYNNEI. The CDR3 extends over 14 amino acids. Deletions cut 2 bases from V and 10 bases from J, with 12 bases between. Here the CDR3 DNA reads TGTGCCAGCAGTGAAAACAGTCAACCCTCACCCCTCCACTTT. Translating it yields CASSENSQPSPLHF.

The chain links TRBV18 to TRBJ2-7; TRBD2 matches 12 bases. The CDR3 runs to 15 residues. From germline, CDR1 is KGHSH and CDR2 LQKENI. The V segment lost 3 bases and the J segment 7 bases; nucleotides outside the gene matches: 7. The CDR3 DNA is TGTGCCAGCTCACCCCTAGCGGGAGGGCCTAGTGAGCAGTACTTC. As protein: CASSPLAGGPSEQYF.

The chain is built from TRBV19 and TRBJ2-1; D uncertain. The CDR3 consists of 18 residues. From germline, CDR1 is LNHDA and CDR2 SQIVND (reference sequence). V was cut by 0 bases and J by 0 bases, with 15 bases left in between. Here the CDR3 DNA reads TGTGCCAGTAGTATAGATCCCCCTAGTGTTAGCTCCTACAATGAGCAGTTCTTC. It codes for CASSIDPPSVSSYNEQFF.

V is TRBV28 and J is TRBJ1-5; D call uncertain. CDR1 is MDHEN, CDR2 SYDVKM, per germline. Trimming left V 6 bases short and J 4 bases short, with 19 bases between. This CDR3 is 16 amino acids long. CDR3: CASSAPAGGGNQPQHF. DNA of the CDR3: TGTGCCAGCAGCGCCCCGGCCGGTGGAGGTAATCAGCCCCAGCATTTT.

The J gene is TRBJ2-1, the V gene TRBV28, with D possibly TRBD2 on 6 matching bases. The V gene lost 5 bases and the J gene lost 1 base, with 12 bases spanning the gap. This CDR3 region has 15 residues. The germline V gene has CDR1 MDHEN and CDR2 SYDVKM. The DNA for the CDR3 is TGTGCCAGCAGTGCCCCAGGAGGGTCCTACAATGAGCAGTTCTTC. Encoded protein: CASSAPGGSYNEQFF.

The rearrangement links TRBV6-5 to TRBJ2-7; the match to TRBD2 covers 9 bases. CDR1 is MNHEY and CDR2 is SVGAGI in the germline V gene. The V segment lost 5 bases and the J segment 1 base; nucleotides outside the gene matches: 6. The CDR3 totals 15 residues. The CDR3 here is CASSPRLAVSYEQYF. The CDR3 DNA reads TGTGCCAGCAGTCCCCGACTAGCGGTTTCCTACGAGCAGTACTTC.

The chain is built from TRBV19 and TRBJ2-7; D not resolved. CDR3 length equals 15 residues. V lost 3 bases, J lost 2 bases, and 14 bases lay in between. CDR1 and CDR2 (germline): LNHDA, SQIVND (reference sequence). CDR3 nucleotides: TGTGCCAGTAGTATCAGCCCGGCAGGTCCCTACGAGCAGTACTTC. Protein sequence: CASSISPAGPYEQYF.

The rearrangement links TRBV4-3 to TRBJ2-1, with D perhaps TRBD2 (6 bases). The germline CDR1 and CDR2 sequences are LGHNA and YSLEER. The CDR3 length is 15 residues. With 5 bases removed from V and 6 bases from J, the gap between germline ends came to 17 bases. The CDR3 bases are TGCGCCAGCAGCGCGGGGCGCGGAGGAGTCAATGAGCAGTTCTTC. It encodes CASSAGRGGVNEQFF.

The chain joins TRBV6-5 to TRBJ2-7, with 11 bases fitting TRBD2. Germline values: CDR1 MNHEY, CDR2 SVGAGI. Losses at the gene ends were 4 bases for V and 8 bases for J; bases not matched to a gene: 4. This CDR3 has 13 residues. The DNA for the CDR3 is TGTGCCAGCAGTTCACTAGCGGGAGCACAGCAGTACTTC. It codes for CASSSLAGAQQYF.